A single sample is the source of the 8 T cell receptor beta chains below, sequenced in a study of cytomegalovirus exposure and HLA in healthy donors. With 60 Vbeta and 13 Jbeta primers, the PCR was carried out. Profiled with immunoSEQ multiplex PCR; TCRdb holds only in-frame clones, not every one. This listing includes about 140,000 clones. The specimen sequenced was PBMCs. These receptors all stem from a man aged 35-49 years in good health and CMV-seronegative.

This chain connects TRBV13 to TRBJ2-7; D gene uncertain. Germline V lookup: CDR1 PRHDT, CDR2 FYEKMQ (reference sequence). Trimming took off 3 bases at V and 0 bases at J, with 6 bases between the two ends. The length of the CDR3 is 13 residues. The CDR3 loop reads CASSFRGSYEQYF. The CDR3 DNA sequence: TGTGCCAGCAGCTTTAGAGGCTCCTACGAGCAGTACTTC.

This chain uses TRBV19 with TRBJ2-2; TRBD2 matches at 10 bases. Germline V gene lookup returns CDR1 LNHDA and CDR2 SQIVND (reference sequence). The CDR3 is 14 amino acids. V shed 4 bases, J shed 7 bases, and the junction held 3 bases outside the gene matches. The CDR3 spells CASSTGLAIGELFF. CDR3 nucleotide sequence: TGTGCCAGTAGTACGGGACTAGCGATCGGGGAGCTGTTTTTT.

The CDR3, as DNA: TGCGCCAGCAGCTTGCGAACCGTACATCGCAATCCCACAGATACGCAGTATTTT. Translation gives CASSLRTVHRNPTDTQYF. V gene TRBV5-1 combines with J gene TRBJ2-3; D gene ambiguous. In germline, CDR1 is SGHRS, CDR2 YFSETQ. CDR3 size: 18 residues. Trimming took off 1 base at V and 2 bases at J, with 20 bases between the two ends.

The J gene is TRBJ1-4, the V gene TRBV5-1; TRBD1 matches 10 bases. The germline V gene has CDR1 SGHRS and CDR2 YFSETQ. Trimming at V came to 0 bases and at J to 6 bases, leaving 2 bases not matched to a gene. CDR3 length equals 15 residues. The DNA of the CDR3 is TGCGCCAGCAGCTTGGGAGACAGGGGGCATGAAAAACTGTTTTTT. This translates into CASSLGDRGHEKLFF.

The chain couples TRBV11-1 to TRBJ2-2; 9 positions match TRBD1. Germline V gene sequence: CDR1 SGHAT, CDR2 FQDESV (reference sequence). The CDR3 extends over 17 amino acids. V lost 7 bases and J lost 0; bases outside the gene matches: 9. This CDR3 is CASKKPWDRANTGELFF. CDR3 bases: TGTGCCAGCAAAAAACCATGGGACAGGGCGAACACCGGGGAGCTGTTTTTT.

The gene calls are TRBV9 and TRBJ1-2, with 10 bases identical to TRBD1. The germline gives CDR1 SGDLS, CDR2 YYNGEE. The CDR3 totals 14 residues. The V segment lost 3 bases and the J segment 4 bases; nucleotides outside the gene matches: 3. The CDR3 loop reads CASSAGDRGYGYTF. The DNA for the CDR3 is TGTGCCAGCAGCGCCGGGGACAGGGGCTATGGCTACACCTTC.

The genes are TRBV7-2 and TRBJ2-7, with 10 bases lining up with TRBD1. The V segment lost 5 bases and the J segment 4 bases; nucleotides outside the gene matches: 2. The CDR3 length is 13 residues. Germline V gene sequence: CDR1 SGHTA, CDR2 FQGNSA. CDR3 sequence: CASSPDRGYEQYF. CDR3 coding DNA: TGTGCCAGCAGCCCGGACAGGGGGTACGAGCAGTACTTC. The variable domain in full, with the rest retrieved from reference TRBV7-2 and TRBJ2-7, is GAGVSQSPSNKVTEKGKDVELRCDPISGHTALYWYRQSLGQGLEFLIYFQGNSAPDKSGLPSDRFSAERTGGSVSTLTIQRTQQEDSAVYLCASSPDRGYEQYFGPGTRLTVT.

This sequence joins TRBV4-2 and TRBJ1-3, with 11 bases fitting TRBD1. The germline V gene encodes CDR1 LGHNA and CDR2 YNFKEQ. This CDR3 region has 20 residues. With 4 bases clipped from V and 0 bases from J, the junction kept 14 bases outside the gene matches. The CDR3 coding sequence is TGTGCCAGCAGCCCCCGCAGGAGGACAGGGGGCCCTACCTCTGGAAACACCATATATTTT. Translation gives CASSPRRRTGGPTSGNTIYF.